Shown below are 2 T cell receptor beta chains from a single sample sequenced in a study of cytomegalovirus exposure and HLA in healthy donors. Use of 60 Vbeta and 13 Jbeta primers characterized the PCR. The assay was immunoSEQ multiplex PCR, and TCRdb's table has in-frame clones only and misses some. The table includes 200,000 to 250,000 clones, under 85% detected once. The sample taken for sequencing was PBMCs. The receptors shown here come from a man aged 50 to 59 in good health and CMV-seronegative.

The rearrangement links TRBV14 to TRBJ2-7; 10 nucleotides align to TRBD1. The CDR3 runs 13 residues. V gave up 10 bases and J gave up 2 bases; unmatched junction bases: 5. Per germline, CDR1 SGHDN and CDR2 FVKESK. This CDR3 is CATGTGEAYEQYF. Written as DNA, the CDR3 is TGTGCCACCGGGACAGGGGAGGCCTACGAGCAGTACTTC.

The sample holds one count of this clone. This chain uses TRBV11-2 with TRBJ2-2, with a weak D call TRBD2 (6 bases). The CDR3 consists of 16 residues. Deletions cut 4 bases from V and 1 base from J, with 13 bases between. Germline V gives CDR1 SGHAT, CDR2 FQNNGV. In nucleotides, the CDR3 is TGTGCCAGCAGCTCCGCGGGGATTTTGAACACCGGGGAGCTGTTTTTT. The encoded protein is CASSSAGILNTGELFF.